This T cell receptor beta chain appears in the sequencing data of a study of blood T cell repertoires in COVID-19. In the study overall: Italy, Spain and the United States were the sources of the convalescent and acute COVID-19 samples. T cells, B-cell-depleted T cells, or PBMCs supplied cDNA or gDNA.

The authors' processing: Amplifying reference gene primers gave estimates of nucleated cell counts. The protocol was immunoSEQ multiplex PCR, while the TCRdb copy is restricted to in-frame clones and leaves out a portion. D and trimming were read from the DNA, whereas the V and J calls and clone size are those reported in that table. The table has 150,000 to 200,000 clones, approximately 86% seen once. Trimming stripped 10 bases from V and 11 bases from J, with 15 bases between. CDR1 is ENHRY and CDR2 is SYGVKD in the germline V gene. The CDR3 extends over 11 amino acids. Sequencing was done on a sample of peripheral blood. The TCR comes from a woman older than 75 with acute or convalescent COVID-19. The chain carries TRBV10-3 and TRBJ1-5; TRBD1 is a possible D gene (6 bases). Written as DNA, the CDR3 is TGTGCCACGAGCGGTGAGGGGGCCCAGCATTTT. Translating it yields CATSGEGAQHF.